Below are 14 T cell receptor beta chains sequenced from a single sample in a study of cytomegalovirus exposure and HLA in healthy donors. The method was immunoSEQ multiplex PCR; TCRdb's version includes in-frame clones alone and lacks a portion of them. The sample carries 60,000 to 65,000 clones, about 95% recorded once. The sample consisted of PBMCs. The receptors shown here come from a woman aged 18-30 years in good health and CMV-seronegative.

This clone was counted only a few times. The chain is built from TRBV30 and TRBJ1-2, with a possible D match to TRBD1 (5 bases). V was clipped by 0 bases and J by 8 bases, with 10 bases between them. CDR1 is GTSNPN and CDR2 is SVGIG in the germline V gene (reference sequence). This CDR3 spans 12 amino acids. CDR3 sequence reads: CAWSVGGSGYTF. Here the CDR3 DNA reads TGTGCCTGGAGTGTCGGGGGATCGGGCTACACCTTC.

The chain links TRBV7-9 to TRBJ2-1, with 8 nucleotides matching TRBD2. V lost 5 bases and J lost 2; bases outside the gene matches: 8. Germline CDR1 reads SEHNR; CDR2 reads FQNEAQ (reference sequence). The CDR3 runs to 16 residues. CDR3 sequence (DNA): TGTGCCAGCAGCCCCCATAGCGGGGCAACCTACAATGAGCAGTTCTTC. It codes for CASSPHSGATYNEQFF.

V usage is TRBV27 and J usage is TRBJ2-4; 11 bases are a match to TRBD2. There are 14 residues in the CDR3. CDR1 is MNHEY, CDR2 SMNVEV, per germline (reference sequence). V was pared by 3 bases and J by 9 bases, with 4 bases of the junction left unmatched. The CDR3 reads CASSFLAGGGIQYF. The CDR3 DNA reads TGTGCCAGCAGTTTCCTAGCGGGAGGCGGCATTCAGTACTTC.

The chain is built from TRBV4-3 and TRBJ2-3, with 11 bases that match TRBD2. The CDR3 totals 18 residues. Germline lookup yields CDR1 LGHNA and CDR2 YSLEER. Losses at the gene ends were 1 base for V and 3 bases for J; bases not matched to a gene: 9. As DNA, the CDR3 is TGCGCCAGCAGCCAAGGACGGGGCGGGACTAGCGGTACAGATACGCAGTATTTT. This translates into CASSQGRGGTSGTDTQYF.

V and J are TRBV4-3 and TRBJ2-7; TRBD1 aligns across 8 bases. Germline V gives CDR1 LGHNA, CDR2 YSLEER. The CDR3 runs 15 residues. The V and J ends lost 1 base and 2 bases, in that order; junction bases with no gene match: 4. The CDR3 sequence is CASSQAGDRTYEQYF. CDR3 sequence (DNA): TGCGCCAGCAGCCAAGCCGGGGACAGGACCTACGAGCAGTACTTC.

This rearrangement joins TRBV4-3 to TRBJ2-2; TRBD2 aligns across 9 bases. The ends lost 3 bases at V and 2 bases at J; junction bases unmatched: 1. This CDR3 has 15 amino acids. Germline V gene data show CDR1 as LGHNA and CDR2 as YSLEER. The CDR3 loop reads CASSQGLANTGELFF. The CDR3 DNA sequence: TGCGCCAGCAGCCAGGGACTAGCCAACACCGGGGAGCTGTTTTTT.

The chain employs TRBV6-5 and TRBJ2-1; the match to TRBD2 covers 8 bases. J lost 8 bases, V lost 7 bases, and 10 bases had no gene match. CDR1 and CDR2 from the germline V gene are MNHEY and SVGAGI. The CDR3 runs 14 residues. The CDR3 sequence: CASTGLAGGDEQFF. DNA for the CDR3: TGTGCCAGCACTGGGCTAGCGGGCGGGGATGAGCAGTTCTTC.

The chain uses TRBV28 and TRBJ2-7; tentatively, D is TRBD1 (5 bases). Germline CDR1 is MDHEN and CDR2 is SYDVKM. The CDR3 sequence is 14 residues long. Trimming shortened V by 6 bases and J by 5 bases, and 17 bases separated the two germline ends. The CDR3 DNA follows: TGTGCCAGCAGAACCCAGGGTTTATGGAACGAGCAGTACTTC. Translated, it gives CASRTQGLWNEQYF.

The chain joins TRBV28 to TRBJ1-4; no firm D call. Germline V CDR1 and CDR2: MDHEN, SYDVKM. The V end was cut by 6 bases, the J end by 8 bases, with 19 bases between. The CDR3 is 15 amino acids. DNA for the CDR3: TGTGCCAGCAGCTTTGTAGGGATCGCGGGCGAAAAACTGTTTTTT. Its translation is CASSFVGIAGEKLFF.

The CDR3 nucleotides are TGTGCCAGCAGCTTACAGAACACCGGGGAGCTGTTTTTT. This encodes CASSLQNTGELFF. The rearrangement links TRBV5-4 to TRBJ2-2; unclear D gene. This CDR3 contains 13 residues. Germline V gives CDR1 SGHNT, CDR2 YYREEE (reference sequence). V lost 2 bases, J lost 1 base, and 3 bases lay in between.

The chain has TRBV19 and TRBJ1-4; weak D call: TRBD1 (6 bases). CDR1 is LNHDA, CDR2 SQIVND, per germline (reference sequence). The germline V and J ends were trimmed by 3 bases and 0 bases, with 11 bases remaining between them. The length of the CDR3 is 16 residues. CDR3 protein: CASSMGAGTTNEKLFF. DNA for the CDR3: TGTGCCAGTAGTATGGGGGCCGGGACAACTAATGAAAAACTGTTTTTT.

This rearrangement joins TRBV30 to TRBJ2-5; TRBD2 aligns across 7 bases. The CDR3 has 13 amino acids. After removal of 5 bases from V and 5 bases from J, the junction contained 8 bases not matched to a gene. The germline CDR1 and CDR2 sequences are GTSNPN and SVGIG (reference sequence). The CDR3 sequence is CAWAGGLGETQYF. CDR3 bases: TGTGCCTGGGCCGGGGGGTTAGGGGAGACCCAGTACTTC.

The chain is built from TRBV4-3 and TRBJ2-5; TRBD2 aligns across 14 bases. The CDR3 is 20 residues long. Germline loops: CDR1 LGHNA, CDR2 YSLEER. J was trimmed by 5 bases and V by 0 bases; bases with no gene match: 14. DNA of the CDR3: TGCGCCAGCAGCCAAGATTGGGGAGGGACTAGCGGGGGCCCCGGGGAGACCCAGTACTTC. Protein sequence: CASSQDWGGTSGGPGETQYF.

CDR3 amino acids: CASSPGTSGGADTQYF. The DNA for the CDR3 is TGCGCCAGCAGCCCCGGGACTAGCGGGGGGGCCGATACGCAGTATTTT. This chain uses TRBV5-1 with TRBJ2-3, with 16 positions matching TRBD2. This CDR3 comprises 16 residues. In germline, CDR1 is SGHRS, CDR2 YFSETQ. V trimming: 4 bases; J trimming: 6 bases; junction bases outside the gene matches: 5. The entire variable domain, with the rest obtained from reference TRBV5-1 and TRBJ2-3, is as follows: KAGVTQTPRYLIKTRGQQVTLSCSPISGHRSVSWYQQTPGQGLQFLFEYFSETQRNKGNFPGRFSGRQFSNSRSEMNVSTLELGDSALYLCASSPGTSGGADTQYFGPGTRLTVL.